This TCR beta chain comes out of a study of T cell clonality in common variable immunodeficiency. Whole-study results and caveats: Common variable immunodeficiency TCR beta sequences reportedly had fewer deletions and N-nucleotide insertions.

This clone was seen ten or more times. Its cognate antigen is unknown. The read finishes 3 residues shy of the CDR3 end, and the germline J gene is used to complete it. Profiling relied on immunoSEQ multiplex PCR, and the TCRdb table lists in-frame clones only, not all of them. The data show 39,000 or so clones, with none appearing a single time. The CDR3 loop spans 15 amino acids. Germline assignment: CDR1 LNHDA and CDR2 SQIVND (reference sequence). V was trimmed by 1 base and J by 3 bases, leaving 10 bases between them. Sequenced material: peripheral blood mononuclear cells. V usage is TRBV19 and J usage is TRBJ1-5; D unclear. The clonotype originates from a person aged 18-69 years in good health. Partial CDR3 DNA: TGTGCCAGTAGTATAGGAGGCCAGTACAATCAGCCC. It is translated as CASSIGGQYNQP. The complete CDR3 reads CASSIGGQYNQPQHF.